These 24 T cell receptor beta chains share one sample of origin, sequenced in a study of neurological immune-mediated disorders. TCRdb re-called the 5' RACE reads through MiXCR, storing one row per CDR3 protein. The data contain 25,000 to 35,000 distinct CDR3 sequences, 4% to 5.5% of them singletons. Sample: PBMCs. The receptors shown here come from a man between 18 and 29 years old in good health.

This clonotype has ten or more counts. The rearrangement joins TRBV12-3 or TRBV12-4 to TRBJ1-6; D is unresolved. This CDR3 has 11 residues. The V and J ends lost 3 bases and 6 bases respectively, with 0 bases between them. CDR3 sequence: CASSFNSPLHF. As DNA, the CDR3 is TGTGCCAGCAGTTTTAATTCACCCCTCCACTTT.

This clonotype was detected a few times. The chain recombines TRBV4-2 with TRBJ2-1; 9 positions match TRBD2. Trimming took 1 base from V and 0 from J; bases not matched to a gene: 7. The CDR3 extends over 18 amino acids. CDR1 and CDR2 from the germline V gene are LGHNA and YNFKEQ. Here the CDR3 reads CASSQGRGGAISYNEQFF. DNA of the CDR3: TGTGCCAGCAGCCAAGGACGCGGGGGGGCCATCTCCTACAATGAGCAGTTCTTC.

The sample holds many counts of this clonotype. J is TRBJ2-2 and V is TRBV6-1; D remains unclear. The CDR3 is 14 residues long. V lost 6 bases and J 1 base, leaving 9 bases between the germline ends. Germline loops: CDR1 MNHNS, CDR2 SASEGT. CDR3 in amino acids: CASRSLMNTGELFF. The DNA of the CDR3 is TGTGCCAGCAGGTCCCTGATGAACACCGGGGAGCTGTTTTTT.

This clonotype was seen many times. V usage is TRBV14 and J usage is TRBJ2-5, with D possibly matching TRBD1 (6 bases). The CDR3 has 16 residues. Trimming removed 2 bases at V and 0 bases at J, with 13 bases between. The germline CDR1 and CDR2 sequences are SGHDN and FVKESK. The chain's CDR3 is CASSQFAGVNQETQYF. The CDR3 region has the DNA TGTGCCAGCAGCCAATTCGCAGGGGTAAACCAAGAGACCCAGTACTTC. The full variable domain, in which reference TRBV14 and TRBJ2-5 provide the parts outside the CDR3, is EAGVTQFPSHSVIEKGQTVTLRCDPISGHDNLYWYRRVMGKEIKFLLHFVKESKQDESGMPNNRFLAERTGGTYSTLKVQPAELEDSGVYFCASSQFAGVNQETQYFGPGTRLLVL.

This clonotype showed up many times. The rearrangement joins TRBV6-2 or TRBV6-3 to TRBJ1-2; TRBD1 aligns across 9 bases. The germline V gene encodes CDR1 MNHEY and CDR2 SVGEGT. V dropped 6 bases and J dropped 2; count of bases not matched to a gene: 4. The CDR3 covers 14 residues. CDR3 loop: CASRMGQGNYGYTF. CDR3 bases: TGTGCCAGCAGGATGGGACAGGGCAACTATGGCTACACCTTC.

This clonotype appeared many times. This chain links TRBV27 with TRBJ1-5; 7 bases line up with TRBD1. Per the germline V gene, CDR1 is MNHEY and CDR2 is SMNVEV (reference sequence). The CDR3 runs to 17 residues. The V segment lost 5 bases and the J segment 2 bases; nucleotides outside the gene matches: 12. The CDR3 coding sequence is TGTGCCAGCAGTGCTGAAACAGGGGCACTCGGCAATCAGCCCCAGCATTTT. This encodes CASSAETGALGNQPQHF.

This clonotype was observed many times. The CDR3 DNA reads TGTGCCAGCAGTTTATTACTAAGTACGCAGTATTTT. Protein product: CASSLLLSTQYF. This chain joins TRBV12-3 or TRBV12-4 and TRBJ2-3; D call uncertain. The CDR3 runs 12 residues. Between the trimmed V and J ends, which lost 2 bases and 8 bases, there was a span of 8 bases.

This clonotype was picked up many times. The chain recombines TRBV4-3 with TRBJ2-2, with D possibly being TRBD1 (6 bases). Between the trimmed V and J ends, which lost 4 bases and 5 bases, there was a span of 14 bases. The CDR3 totals 15 residues. Germline assignment: CDR1 LGHNA and CDR2 YSLEER. The CDR3 nucleotides are TGCGCCAGCAGCCCAGACAGGCTACTAACCGGGGAGCTGTTTTTT. It translates to CASSPDRLLTGELFF.

This clonotype appeared many times. The chain carries TRBV5-6 and TRBJ1-2; tentative D call: TRBD1 (5 bases). V lost 3 bases and J lost 0, with 9 bases in between. Germline-derived CDR1 and CDR2 are SGHDT and YYEEEE. This CDR3 region has 14 residues. Here the CDR3 DNA reads TGTGCCAGCAGCTCAGGGAGACCTAACTATGGCTACACCTTC. Amino acids: CASSSGRPNYGYTF.

This clonotype showed up many times. CDR3: CASSFSLGRADTQYF. CDR3 coding DNA: TGTGCCAGCAGCTTTTCATTAGGGCGAGCAGATACGCAGTATTTT. The rearrangement links TRBV11-2 to TRBJ2-3, with no clear D. This CDR3 contains 15 residues. Germline V gene data show CDR1 as SGHAT and CDR2 as FQNNGV. Trimming cost V 3 bases and J 4 bases, with 14 bases left between them.

This clonotype showed up many times. This chain links TRBV24-1 with TRBJ2-5, with unresolved D. Germline loops: CDR1 KGHDR, CDR2 SFDVKD. Trimming removed 1 base from V and 1 base from J, with 0 bases in between. The CDR3 has 12 amino acids. CDR3 nucleotide sequence: TGTGCCACCAGTGATTTCCAAGAGACCCAGTACTTC. The encoded protein is CATSDFQETQYF.

There are many counts of this clonotype. V is TRBV7-3 and J is TRBJ1-2, with TRBD1 matching over 10 bases. The ends lost 5 bases at V and 8 bases at J; junction bases unmatched: 8. The CDR3 sequence is 14 residues long. The germline V gene encodes CDR1 SGHTA and CDR2 FQGTGA. CDR3 nucleotide sequence: TGTGCCAGCAGCCTCGACAGGGGGCTAGGAGGCTACACCTTC. Translation: CASSLDRGLGGYTF.

This clonotype was observed at least ten times. The chain carries TRBV10-3 and TRBJ2-1; possibly TRBD1 or TRBD2 for D (5 bases each). Between the trimmed V and J ends, which lost 3 bases and 13 bases, there was a span of 16 bases. Per germline, CDR1 ENHRY and CDR2 SYGVKD. The CDR3 contains 13 residues. Here the CDR3 reads CAISDRDQGAQFF. CDR3 nucleotide sequence: TGTGCCATCAGTGACCGGGACCAAGGGGCTCAGTTCTTC.

This clonotype was observed many times. This chain joins TRBV12-3 or TRBV12-4 and TRBJ1-2, with D unclear. The CDR3 spans 12 residues. V lost 2 bases and J lost 5, with 6 bases in between. The CDR3 region has the DNA TGTGCCAGCAGTTTAACCGCTTATGGCTACACCTTC. Translating gives CASSLTAYGYTF.

By share, this clonotype counts as medium-sized. The rearrangement links TRBV18 to TRBJ1-1, with unresolved D. The CDR3 has 15 residues. Between the trimmed V and J ends, which lost 3 bases and 3 bases, there was a span of 14 bases. In germline, CDR1 is KGHSH, CDR2 LQKENI. CDR3 DNA: TGTGCCAGCTCACCGCCACAGCAATTGGACACTGAAGCTTTCTTT. It codes for CASSPPQQLDTEAFF.

This clonotype was picked up many times. The J gene is TRBJ2-1, the V gene TRBV29-1; no definite D call. The CDR3 has 11 amino acids. With 5 bases removed from V and 2 bases from J, the gap between germline ends came to 4 bases. Looked up from germline, CDR1 is SQVTM and CDR2 is ANQGSEA. The CDR3 sequence: CSVSPYNEQFF. CDR3 DNA sequence: TGCAGCGTTAGCCCCTACAATGAGCAGTTCTTC.

Many counts were recorded for this clonotype. The chain joins TRBV20-1 to TRBJ1-1; TRBD1 aligns across 7 bases. In germline, CDR1 is DFQATT, CDR2 SNEGSKA (reference sequence). Losses at the gene ends were 5 bases for V and 9 bases for J; bases not matched to a gene: 12. This CDR3 spans 13 amino acids. CDR3 amino acids: CSAGRQGLGKAFF. The CDR3 DNA follows: TGCAGTGCTGGACGACAGGGTTTAGGAAAAGCTTTCTTT.

This clonotype was detected many times. The chain has TRBV20-1 and TRBJ2-7, with 9 bases lining up with TRBD2. The CDR3 spans 17 residues. V trimming: 2 bases; J trimming: 6 bases; junction bases outside the gene matches: 17. Germline V gene data show CDR1 as DFQATT and CDR2 as SNEGSKA (reference sequence). The CDR3, as DNA: TGCAGTGCTAGACGGGCCCAAAGTGGAGCGGGGGGCCCCGAGCAGTACTTC. It codes for CSARRAQSGAGGPEQYF.

This clonotype was recorded at least ten times. V gene TRBV20-1 combines with J gene TRBJ2-7; 7 bases are a match to TRBD2. The germline gives CDR1 DFQATT, CDR2 SNEGSKA (reference sequence). With V trimmed by 6 bases and J by 2 bases, 10 bases remained unmatched. The length of the CDR3 is 14 residues. The CDR3 DNA sequence: TGCAGTGCGGGGCGGGGGATAGAAACCTACGAGCAGTACTTC. This sequence encodes CSAGRGIETYEQYF.

This clonotype was seen at least ten times. V and J are TRBV20-1 and TRBJ1-1; the D gene is possibly TRBD1 (6 bases). The germline gives CDR1 DFQATT, CDR2 SNEGSKA (reference sequence). This CDR3 comprises 11 residues. Trimming pared 5 bases from V and 5 bases from J, leaving 9 bases between. The CDR3 DNA is TGCAGTGCTGGAAGGGGGACTGAAGCTTTCTTT. Its translation: CSAGRGTEAFF.

This clonotype was counted many times. V usage is TRBV5-1 and J usage is TRBJ2-1, with D tentatively TRBD1 (5 bases). CDR1 SGHRS and CDR2 YFSETQ come from the germline V gene. V was cut by 0 bases and J by 1 base, with 8 bases left in between. This CDR3 contains 15 residues. The CDR3 sequence is CASSLAPGSYNEQFF. The CDR3 DNA reads as TGCGCCAGCAGCTTGGCCCCAGGGTCCTACAATGAGCAGTTCTTC.

This clonotype was counted many times. This chain joins TRBV10-3 and TRBJ2-1; tentative D call: TRBD2 (6 bases). This CDR3 has 15 amino acids. V was clipped by 11 bases and J by 0 bases, with 17 bases between them. Per germline, CDR1 ENHRY and CDR2 SYGVKD. The CDR3 loop reads CASRPRRGSYNEQFF. The CDR3 coding sequence is TGTGCCTCCCGGCCCAGGCGGGGCTCCTACAATGAGCAGTTCTTC.

This clonotype was picked up many times. The rearrangement uses TRBV27 and TRBJ2-7, with D possibly matching TRBD1 (6 bases). V was cut by 4 bases and J by 3 bases, with 10 bases left in between. Per the germline V gene, CDR1 is MNHEY and CDR2 is SMNVEV (reference sequence). The CDR3 runs to 13 residues. The CDR3 region has the DNA TGTGCCAGCAGTTCGGGACACGACTACGAGCAGTACTTC. It specifies CASSSGHDYEQYF.

There are many counts of this clonotype. The V gene is TRBV5-1, the J gene TRBJ1-5, with 10 bases matching TRBD1. The V gene's germline CDR1 is SGHRS and CDR2 YFSETQ. The CDR3 is made up of 18 amino acids. The trim removed 6 bases at V and 2 bases at J, leaving 14 bases unmatched. CDR3 loop: CASNSPGQGHSGNQPQHF. In nucleotides, the CDR3 is TGCGCCAGCAATAGTCCGGGACAGGGGCACTCTGGCAATCAGCCCCAGCATTTT.